This T cell receptor (beta chain) was obtained from a study of T cells in Graves' hyperthyroidism and ophthalmopathy. Regions amplified from RNA transcripts were the TCR beta CDR3 regions. TCR CDR3 underwent first-round RT-PCR with the HTBI primer set. MiXCR, run by TCRdb on the multiplex PCR reads, gives a single entry per CDR3 protein. This table holds about 350,000 distinct CDR3 sequences, 11% to 15% found once. Trimming left V 8 bases short and J 3 bases short, with 29 bases between. CDR1 and CDR2 (germline): SGHTA, FQGNSA. This CDR3 has 19 residues. Uncontrolled infection, other autoimmune disease, pregnancy or lactation barred patients from enrollment. Based on clinical symptoms, serum thyroxine and TRAb, thyroid ultrasound and orbital computed tomography, diagnoses were reached. This clonotype was seen many times. Its antigen is still unknown. Findings of the study overall: The model identified upcoming ophthalmopathy a median approximately 6.5 months ahead of onset.

This sequence originates from a woman aged 30 to 39 with Graves' hyperthyroidism. This chain links TRBV7-2 with TRBJ2-1, with D possibly matching TRBD2 (6 bases). The sample taken for sequencing was blood. This CDR3 is CASGVTLTRVISIYNEQFF. In DNA, the CDR3 is TGTGCCAGCGGAGTAACGTTGACTAGAGTAATTTCTATCTACAATGAGCAGTTCTTC.